Following are 15 T cell receptor beta chains from one sample sequenced in a study of T cells in Graves' hyperthyroidism and ophthalmopathy. TCR beta CDR3 regions were amplified from RNA transcripts. TCR CDR3 underwent first-round RT-PCR with the HTBI primer set. TCRdb reprocessed the multiplex PCR reads via MiXCR and lists one record per CDR3 protein. This table holds more than 500,000 distinct CDR3 sequences, 15% to 20% found once. Specimen: blood. All receptors come from a woman aged 25 to 39 with Graves' hyperthyroidism.

This clonotype was counted only a few times. This rearrangement joins TRBV12-3 or TRBV12-4 to TRBJ1-6; D remains ambiguous. The CDR3 length is 14 residues. The V gene lost 3 bases and the J gene lost 10 bases, with 13 bases spanning the gap. This CDR3 reads CASSLWVVESPLHF. The CDR3 region has the DNA TGTGCCAGCAGTTTGTGGGTTGTCGAATCACCCCTCCACTTT.

The V call is TRBV29-1, the J call TRBJ2-5; TRBD1 matches 10 bases. The length of the CDR3 is 14 residues. CDR1 is SQVTM, CDR2 ANQGSEA, per germline. V was pared by 4 bases and J by 4 bases, with 6 bases of the junction left unmatched. The CDR3 coding sequence is TGCAGCGTTGGCTGGGGACAGGGGACAGAGACCCAGTACTTC. It codes for CSVGWGQGTETQYF.

The table lists this clonotype with many counts. The genes are TRBV19 and TRBJ1-1; D uncertain. CDR3 length: 17 residues. Germline assignment: CDR1 LNHDA and CDR2 SQIVND (reference sequence). Trimming stripped 2 bases from V and 0 bases from J, with 16 bases between. DNA for the CDR3: TGTGCCAGTAGTATACCAGGCCGTTTAACCATGAACACTGAAGCTTTCTTT. This gives the protein CASSIPGRLTMNTEAFF.

This clonotype was counted a few times. The genes are TRBV9 and TRBJ2-5, with unresolved D. V lost 1 base to trimming and J lost 7 bases, with 11 bases between them. The length of the CDR3 is 13 residues. Germline V gene sequence: CDR1 SGDLS, CDR2 YYNGEE. The CDR3, as DNA: TGTGCCAGCAGCGTAACGGCTAGTGGGACCCAGTACTTC. It yields the protein CASSVTASGTQYF.

The chain employs TRBV14 and TRBJ1-1, with D tentatively TRBD1 (5 bases). Trimming shortened V by 4 bases and J by 5 bases, and 17 bases separated the two germline ends. The CDR3 has 15 amino acids. Germline CDR1 and CDR2: SGHDN and FVKESK. The DNA for the CDR3 is TGTGCCAGCAGCCCCCCTTTTCGGGGCCGAACTGAAGCTTTCTTT. This encodes CASSPPFRGRTEAFF.

This chain links TRBV12-3 or TRBV12-4 with TRBJ2-1, with D perhaps TRBD1 (6 bases). V gave up 3 bases and J gave up 0 bases, with 12 bases separating them. The CDR3 runs 16 residues. The CDR3 nucleotides read TGTGCCAGCAGTTTCGGCGCACAGGGCTCCTACAATGAGCAGTTCTTC. Translated, it gives CASSFGAQGSYNEQFF.

This clonotype was counted a few times. This could be a read error, since a much larger clone is one nucleotide away. The V and J genes are TRBV12-3 or TRBV12-4 and TRBJ1-2; 8 nucleotides line up with TRBD1. CDR3 size: 15 residues. V lost 5 bases to trimming and J lost 10 bases; unmatched junction nucleotides: 15. The CDR3 nucleotides read TGTGCCAGCAGTCCAAGACAGGGGAGTAAGGATGACTACACCTTC. It codes for CASSPRQGSKDDYTF.

This chain connects TRBV27 to TRBJ1-6; possible D gene TRBD1, 5 bases. CDR1 MNHEY and CDR2 SMNVEV come from the germline V gene (reference sequence). Trimming took 4 bases from V and 7 from J, leaving 14 bases between them. The CDR3 has 15 amino acids. The CDR3 here is CASSWSRGSNSPLHF. CDR3 coding DNA: TGTGCCAGCAGTTGGTCGAGGGGCTCCAATTCACCCCTCCACTTT.

The chain uses TRBV20-1 and TRBJ2-2, with TRBD1 identical over 8 bases. Germline V gene data show CDR1 as DFQATT and CDR2 as SNEGSKA (reference sequence). Losses at the gene ends were 0 bases for V and 8 bases for J; bases not matched to a gene: 8. The CDR3 is made up of 15 amino acids. The CDR3 is CSARDRQGARGELFF. CDR3 in DNA: TGCAGTGCTAGAGATAGGCAGGGGGCGCGGGGGGAGCTGTTTTTT.

This clonotype occurred many times. The V call is TRBV7-9, the J call TRBJ2-1; weak D call: TRBD2 (7 bases). CDR3 length: 15 residues. Trimming removed 7 bases from V and 5 bases from J, with 18 bases in between. The germline gives CDR1 SEHNR, CDR2 FQNEAQ (reference sequence). The chain's CDR3 is CASIQRGLADNEQFF. CDR3 coding DNA: TGTGCCAGCATCCAACGGGGGCTAGCGGACAATGAGCAGTTCTTC.

This clonotype was counted between two and nine times. The chain links TRBV29-1 to TRBJ2-5; D may be TRBD1 (5 bases). V lost 8 bases and J lost 5, with 18 bases in between. CDR1 is SQVTM, CDR2 ANQGSEA, per germline. The CDR3 has 13 residues. The DNA of the CDR3 is TGCAGCTCAACGCTAGGGGTCGGTGAGACCCAGTACTTC. As protein: CSSTLGVGETQYF.

V is TRBV28 and J is TRBJ1-4, with TRBD1 as a possible D gene (6 bases). The CDR3 contains 13 residues. The germline V gene encodes CDR1 MDHEN and CDR2 SYDVKM. V was shortened by 7 bases and J by 7 bases, with 13 bases between the two germline ends. The CDR3 nucleotides read TGTGCCAGCACGAAGGGGGGGAGTGAAAAACTGTTTTTT. Translation gives CASTKGGSEKLFF.

The table lists this clonotype with many counts. V and J are TRBV6-5 and TRBJ1-1, with a possible D match to TRBD1 (5 bases). V was pared by 2 bases and J by 5 bases, with 9 bases between. CDR1 is MNHEY and CDR2 is SVGAGI in the germline V gene. The CDR3 runs to 13 residues. CDR3 protein: CASSYPGGTEAFF. In DNA, the CDR3 is TGTGCCAGCAGTTACCCGGGGGGGACTGAAGCTTTCTTT.

The genes are TRBV19 and TRBJ1-1; D remains ambiguous. Trimming shortened V by 3 bases and J by 0 bases, and 8 bases separated the two germline ends. The germline gives CDR1 LNHDA, CDR2 SQIVND (reference sequence). The CDR3 runs 14 residues. Here the CDR3 reads CASSMGSVNTEAFF. The CDR3 DNA follows: TGTGCCAGTAGTATGGGGTCAGTGAACACTGAAGCTTTCTTT.

This chain joins TRBV12-5 and TRBJ2-4, with D maybe TRBD2 (7 bases). V was shortened by 8 bases and J by 1 base, with 12 bases between the two germline ends. This CDR3 comprises 14 residues. The germline V gene has CDR1 LGHNT and CDR2 FRNRAP. CDR3 in amino acids: CASKRGGAKNIQYF. The CDR3 nucleotides read TGTGCTAGTAAGAGGGGGGGGGCCAAAAACATTCAGTACTTC.